This T cell receptor (beta chain) was profiled in a study of early T cells in non-severe SARS-CoV-2 infection. Study-wide context: Sequenced material consisted of bulk RNA (from unsorted whole blood), and chains were unpaired. The study's findings and limits: Reliance on VDJdb matching favored anti-spike CD8 responses; private and CD4 specificities were missed.

About this clonotype: As yet, its antigen is unknown.

Trimming removed 8 bases from V and 4 bases from J, with 15 bases in between. Germline assignment: CDR1 MNHNS and CDR2 SASEGT. The length of the CDR3 is 14 residues. TCRdb reanalysed the 5' RACE reads using MiXCR and keeps one entry per CDR3 protein. The sample contains tens of thousands of distinct CDR3 sequences, around 10% of which appear only once. The clonotype originates from an adult who was a healthcare worker with PCR-confirmed SARS-CoV-2 infection or an uninfected control (not recorded which). V is TRBV6-1 and J is TRBJ1-5, with D hard to call. The specimen was whole blood. In nucleotides, the CDR3 is TGTGCCAGCCAGACCGTCCATAGAAATCAGCCCCAGCATTTT. Its protein is CASQTVHRNQPQHF.